These 2 T cell receptor beta chains were sequenced from one sample in a study of T cell repertoires in cytomegalovirus infection (dated by TCRdb to the late 2010s). Sequencing took place on an Illumina HiSeq 1500. TCRdb handled the public reads itself, with Q25 trimming in fastp and clone calling in MiXCR, and kept productive beta chains. CDR3 protein sequences are deduplicated, and each keeps its most common genes and DNA. Within this sample are 340,000 or so distinct CDR3 sequences, with about 25% of them counted one time only. The top ten constitute 13% of the sample. No antigen is known for these receptors. In light of the paper, this sample's treatment or condition label describes: in vitro stimulation with specific CMV peptide epitopes to enrich CMV-specific T cells. The sample in question was cultured PBMCs, obtained from culture after CMV antigen stimulation. Source of these receptors: a human donor in good health (CMV status not recorded). Some clones in this sample may be carry-over from other donors' samples.

The chain uses TRBV11-2 and TRBJ2-7, with D maybe TRBD2 (6 bases). This CDR3 is built from 16 residues. Germline lookup yields CDR1 SGHAT and CDR2 FQNNGV. V lost 0 bases to trimming and J lost 1 base, with 13 bases between them. CDR3 protein: CASSLEGGTGSYEQYV. CDR3 DNA: TGTGCCAGCAGCTTAGAGGGGGGTACAGGATCCTACGAGCAGTACGTC.

This clonotype was seen at least ten times. The chain uses TRBV7-2 and TRBJ2-1; D may be TRBD2 (5 bases). The CDR3 spans 17 residues. With 5 bases removed from V and 4 bases from J, the gap between germline ends came to 21 bases. The germline gives CDR1 SGHTA, CDR2 FQGNSA. This chain's CDR3 is CASSHFPLAGLYNEQFF. CDR3 nucleotide sequence: TGTGCCAGCAGCCACTTTCCATTGGCGGGCTTATACAATGAGCAGTTCTTC.